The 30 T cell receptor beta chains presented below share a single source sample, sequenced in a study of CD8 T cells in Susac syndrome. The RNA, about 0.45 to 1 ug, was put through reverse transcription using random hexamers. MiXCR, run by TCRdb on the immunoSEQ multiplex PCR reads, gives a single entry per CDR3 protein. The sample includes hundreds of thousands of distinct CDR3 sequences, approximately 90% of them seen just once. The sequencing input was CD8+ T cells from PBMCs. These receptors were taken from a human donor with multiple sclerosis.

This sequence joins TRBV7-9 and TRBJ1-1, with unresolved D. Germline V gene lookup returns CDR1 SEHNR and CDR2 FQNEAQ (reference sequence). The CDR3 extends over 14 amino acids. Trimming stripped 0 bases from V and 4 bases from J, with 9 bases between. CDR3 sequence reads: CASSLAVLGTEAFF. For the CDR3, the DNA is TGTGCCAGCAGCTTAGCAGTCTTGGGCACTGAAGCTTTCTTT.

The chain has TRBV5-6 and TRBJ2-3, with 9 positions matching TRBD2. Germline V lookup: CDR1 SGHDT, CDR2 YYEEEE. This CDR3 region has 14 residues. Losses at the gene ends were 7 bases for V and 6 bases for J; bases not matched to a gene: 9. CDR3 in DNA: TGTGCCAGCGGAGTAGCGGGGGTAACGGATACGCAGTATTTT. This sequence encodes CASGVAGVTDTQYF.

In DNA, the CDR3 is TGTGCCAGTAGTATAGTTCGAGGGAGCTCCTACAATGAGCAGTTCTTC. Its protein is CASSIVRGSSYNEQFF. The rearrangement uses TRBV19 and TRBJ2-1, with D tentatively TRBD2 (5 bases). Germline V gene sequence: CDR1 LNHDA, CDR2 SQIVND (reference sequence). V lost 1 base and J lost 0, with 10 bases in between. This CDR3 region has 16 residues. Full variable domain (missing parts from reference TRBV19 and TRBJ2-1): DGGITQSPKYLFRKEGQNVTLSCEQNLNHDAMYWYRQDPGQGLRLIYYSQIVNDFQKGDIAEGYSVSREKKESFPLTVTSAQKNPTAFYLCASSIVRGSSYNEQFFGPGTRLTVL.

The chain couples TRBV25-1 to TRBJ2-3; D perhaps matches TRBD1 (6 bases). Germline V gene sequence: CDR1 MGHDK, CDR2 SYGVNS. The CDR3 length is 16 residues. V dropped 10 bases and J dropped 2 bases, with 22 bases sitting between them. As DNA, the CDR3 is TGTGCCACCAGCTACGGACAGCGAATATCCACAGATACGCAGTATTTT. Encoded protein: CATSYGQRISTDTQYF.

The CDR3 region has the DNA TGTGCCAGCAGTCTCAGACTAGCGGGGGGGCGGGTCGGGGAGCTGTTTTTT. This translates into CASSLRLAGGRVGELFF. This chain joins TRBV27 and TRBJ2-2; 14 bases are a match to TRBD2. CDR3 length equals 17 residues. The junction had 9 bases not matched to a gene; V was cut back by 5 bases and J by 7 bases. The germline gives CDR1 MNHEY, CDR2 SMNVEV (reference sequence).

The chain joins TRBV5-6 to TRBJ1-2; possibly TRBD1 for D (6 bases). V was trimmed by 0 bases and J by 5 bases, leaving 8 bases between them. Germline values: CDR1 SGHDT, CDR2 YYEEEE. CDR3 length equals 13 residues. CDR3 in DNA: TGTGCCAGCAGCTTGGGGGACATATATGGCTACACCTTC. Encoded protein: CASSLGDIYGYTF.

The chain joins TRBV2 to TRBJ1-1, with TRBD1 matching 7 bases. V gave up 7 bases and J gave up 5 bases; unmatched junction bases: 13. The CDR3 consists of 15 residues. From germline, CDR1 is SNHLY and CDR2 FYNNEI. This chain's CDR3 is CASTLGRGRRTEAFF. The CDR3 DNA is TGTGCCAGCACTCTGGGTAGGGGGCGACGGACTGAAGCTTTCTTT.

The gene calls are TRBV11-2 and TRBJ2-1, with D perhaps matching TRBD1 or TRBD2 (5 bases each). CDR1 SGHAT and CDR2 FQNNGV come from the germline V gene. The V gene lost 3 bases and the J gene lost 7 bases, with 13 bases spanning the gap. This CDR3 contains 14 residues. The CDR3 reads CASSLEGTPNEQFF. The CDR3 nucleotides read TGTGCCAGCAGCTTGGAAGGGACGCCGAATGAGCAGTTCTTC.

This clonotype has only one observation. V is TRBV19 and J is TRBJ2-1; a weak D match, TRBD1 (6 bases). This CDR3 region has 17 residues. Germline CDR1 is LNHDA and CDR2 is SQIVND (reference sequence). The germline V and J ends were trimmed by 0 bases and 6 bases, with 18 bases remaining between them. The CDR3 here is CASSIDGGGAPGNEQFF. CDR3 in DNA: TGTGCCAGTAGTATAGATGGGGGCGGCGCCCCGGGCAATGAGCAGTTCTTC.

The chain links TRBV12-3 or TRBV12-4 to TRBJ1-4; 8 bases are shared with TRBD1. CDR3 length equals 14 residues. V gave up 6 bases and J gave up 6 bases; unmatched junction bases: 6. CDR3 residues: CASSGQGADEKLFF. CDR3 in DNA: TGTGCCAGCAGCGGACAGGGAGCGGATGAAAAACTGTTTTTT.

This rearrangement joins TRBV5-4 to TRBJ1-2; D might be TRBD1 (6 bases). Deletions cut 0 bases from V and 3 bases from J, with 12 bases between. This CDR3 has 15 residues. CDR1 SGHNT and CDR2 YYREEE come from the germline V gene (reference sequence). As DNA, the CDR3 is TGTGCCAGCAGCTTGGAGGCAGGGGTGGACTATGGCTACACCTTC. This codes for CASSLEAGVDYGYTF.

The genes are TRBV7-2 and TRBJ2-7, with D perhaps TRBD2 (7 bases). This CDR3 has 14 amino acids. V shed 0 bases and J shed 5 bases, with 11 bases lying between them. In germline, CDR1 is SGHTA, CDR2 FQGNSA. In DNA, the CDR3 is TGTGCCAGCAGCTTAGCGGGGGGGCTGCACGAGCAGTACTTC. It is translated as CASSLAGGLHEQYF.

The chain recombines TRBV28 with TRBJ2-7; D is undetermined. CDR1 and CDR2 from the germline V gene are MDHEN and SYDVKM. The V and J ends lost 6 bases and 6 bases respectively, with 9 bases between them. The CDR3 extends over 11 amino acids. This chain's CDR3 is CASSRNAEQYF. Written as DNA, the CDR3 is TGTGCCAGCAGCCGCAATGCCGAGCAGTACTTC. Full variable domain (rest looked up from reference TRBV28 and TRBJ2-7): DVKVTQSSRYLVKRTGEKVFLECVQDMDHENMFWYRQDPGLGLRLIYFSYDVKMKEKGDIPEGYSVSREKKERFSLILESASTNQTSMYLCASSRNAEQYFGPGTRLTVT.

CDR3 sequence: CASSVGLDEKLFF. CDR3 sequence (DNA): TGTGCCAGCAGCGTAGGTCTGGATGAAAAACTGTTTTTT. The genes are TRBV9 and TRBJ1-4, with D unresolved. The CDR3 is 13 residues long. The V end was cut by 0 bases, the J end by 6 bases, with 6 bases between. Germline V gives CDR1 SGDLS, CDR2 YYNGEE. Using reference TRBV9 and TRBJ1-4 for the parts outside the CDR3, the full variable domain is DSGVTQTPKHLITATGQRVTLRCSPRSGDLSVYWYQQSLDQGLQFLIQYYNGEERAKGNILERFSAQQFPDLHSELNLSSLELGDSALYFCASSVGLDEKLFFGSGTQLSVL.

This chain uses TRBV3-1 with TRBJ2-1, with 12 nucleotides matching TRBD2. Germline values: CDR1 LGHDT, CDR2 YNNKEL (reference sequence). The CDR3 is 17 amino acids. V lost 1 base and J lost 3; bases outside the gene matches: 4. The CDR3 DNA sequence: TGTGCCAGCAGCCAAGCCCTAGCGGGAGGGATCTACAATGAGCAGTTCTTC. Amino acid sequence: CASSQALAGGIYNEQFF.

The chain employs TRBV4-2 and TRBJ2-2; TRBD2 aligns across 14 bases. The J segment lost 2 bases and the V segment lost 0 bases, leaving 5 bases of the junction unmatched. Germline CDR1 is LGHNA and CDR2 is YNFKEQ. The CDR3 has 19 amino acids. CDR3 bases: TGTGCCAGCAGCCAAGATGGGACTAGCGGGAGAACCAACACCGGGGAGCTGTTTTTT. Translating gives CASSQDGTSGRTNTGELFF.

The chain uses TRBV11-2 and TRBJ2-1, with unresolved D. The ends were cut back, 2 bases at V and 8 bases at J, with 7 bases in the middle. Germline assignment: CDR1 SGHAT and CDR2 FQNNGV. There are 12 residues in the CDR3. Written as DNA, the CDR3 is TGTGCCAGCAGCTTATCCAGGTATGAGCAGTTCTTC. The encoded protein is CASSLSRYEQFF.

The CDR3 sequence: CASSWDSTNEQFF. CDR3 in DNA: TGCGCCAGCAGCTGGGACAGCACCAATGAGCAGTTCTTC. The J gene is TRBJ2-1, the V gene TRBV5-1; 7 bases are a match to TRBD1. Germline V gives CDR1 SGHRS, CDR2 YFSETQ. The V gene end was trimmed by 3 bases and the J gene end by 6 bases; junction bases not matched to a gene: 3. CDR3 length: 13 amino acids.

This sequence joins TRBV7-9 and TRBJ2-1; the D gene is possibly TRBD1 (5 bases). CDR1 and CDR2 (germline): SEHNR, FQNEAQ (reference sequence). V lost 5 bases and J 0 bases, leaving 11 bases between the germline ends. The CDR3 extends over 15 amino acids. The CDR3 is CASSPQGNSYNEQFF. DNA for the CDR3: TGTGCCAGCAGCCCCCAGGGAAACTCCTACAATGAGCAGTTCTTC.

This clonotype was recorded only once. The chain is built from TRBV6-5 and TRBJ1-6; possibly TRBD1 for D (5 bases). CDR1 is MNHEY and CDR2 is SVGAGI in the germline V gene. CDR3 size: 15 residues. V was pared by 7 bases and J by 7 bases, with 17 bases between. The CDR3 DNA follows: TGTGCCAGCAAAGCTTCGGGGGGTAGCAATTCACCCCTCCACTTT. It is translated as CASKASGGSNSPLHF.

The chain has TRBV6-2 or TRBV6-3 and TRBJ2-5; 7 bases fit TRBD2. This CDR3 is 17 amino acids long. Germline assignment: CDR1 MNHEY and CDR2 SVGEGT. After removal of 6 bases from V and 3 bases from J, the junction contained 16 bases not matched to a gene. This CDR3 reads CASRQRFEWEGEETQYF. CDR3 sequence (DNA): TGTGCCAGCAGGCAACGCTTCGAGTGGGAGGGTGAAGAGACCCAGTACTTC.

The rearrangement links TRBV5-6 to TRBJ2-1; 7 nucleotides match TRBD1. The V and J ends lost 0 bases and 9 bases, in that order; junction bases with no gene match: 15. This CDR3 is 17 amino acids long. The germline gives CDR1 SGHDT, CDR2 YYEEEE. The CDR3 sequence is CASSLGSVQGSYREQFF. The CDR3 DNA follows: TGTGCCAGCAGCTTGGGGTCGGTACAGGGGAGCTACCGTGAGCAGTTCTTC.

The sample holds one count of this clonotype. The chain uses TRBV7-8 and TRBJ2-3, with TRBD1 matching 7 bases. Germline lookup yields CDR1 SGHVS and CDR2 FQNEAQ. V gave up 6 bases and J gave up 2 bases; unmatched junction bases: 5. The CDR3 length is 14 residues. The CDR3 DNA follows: TGTGCCAGCAGTTTACAGGGGCCCACAGATACGCAGTATTTT. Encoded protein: CASSLQGPTDTQYF.

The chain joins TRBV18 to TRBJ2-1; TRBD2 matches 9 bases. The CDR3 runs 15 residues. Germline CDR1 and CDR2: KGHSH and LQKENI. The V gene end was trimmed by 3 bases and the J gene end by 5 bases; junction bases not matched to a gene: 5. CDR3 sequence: CASSPLAGLHNEQFF. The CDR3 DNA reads TGTGCCAGCTCACCCCTAGCGGGGTTACACAATGAGCAGTTCTTC.

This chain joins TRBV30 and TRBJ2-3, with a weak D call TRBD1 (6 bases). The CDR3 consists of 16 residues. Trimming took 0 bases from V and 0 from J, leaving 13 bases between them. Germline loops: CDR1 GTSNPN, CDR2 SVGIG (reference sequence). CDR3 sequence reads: CAWSVQFRGSTDTQYF. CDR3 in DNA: TGTGCCTGGAGTGTGCAATTCAGGGGTAGCACAGATACGCAGTATTTT.

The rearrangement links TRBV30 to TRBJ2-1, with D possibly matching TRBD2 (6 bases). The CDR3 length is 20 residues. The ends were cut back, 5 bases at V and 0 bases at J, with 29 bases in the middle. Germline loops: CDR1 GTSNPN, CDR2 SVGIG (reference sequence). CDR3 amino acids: CAWVSRFLGTPEFSYNEQFF. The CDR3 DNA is TGTGCCTGGGTCAGCCGCTTCTTGGGGACTCCTGAGTTCTCCTACAATGAGCAGTTCTTC.

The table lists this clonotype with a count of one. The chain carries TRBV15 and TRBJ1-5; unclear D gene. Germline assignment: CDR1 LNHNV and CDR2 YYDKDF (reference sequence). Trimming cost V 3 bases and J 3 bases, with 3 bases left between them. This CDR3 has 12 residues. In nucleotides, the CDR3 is TGTGCCACCAGCAGTTTCAATCAGCCCCAGCATTTT. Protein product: CATSSFNQPQHF.

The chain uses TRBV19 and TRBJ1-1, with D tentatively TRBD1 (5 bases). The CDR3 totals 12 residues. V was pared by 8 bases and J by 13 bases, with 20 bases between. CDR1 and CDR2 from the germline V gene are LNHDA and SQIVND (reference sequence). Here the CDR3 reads CASYGGRGEVFF. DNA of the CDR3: TGTGCCAGTTACGGCGGGAGAGGGGAGGTTTTCTTT.

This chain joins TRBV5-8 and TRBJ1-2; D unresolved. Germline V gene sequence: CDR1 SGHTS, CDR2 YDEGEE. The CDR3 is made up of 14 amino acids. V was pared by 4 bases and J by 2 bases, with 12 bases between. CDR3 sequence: CASSPTVPNYGYTF. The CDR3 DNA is TGTGCCAGCAGCCCTACAGTGCCCAACTATGGCTACACCTTC.

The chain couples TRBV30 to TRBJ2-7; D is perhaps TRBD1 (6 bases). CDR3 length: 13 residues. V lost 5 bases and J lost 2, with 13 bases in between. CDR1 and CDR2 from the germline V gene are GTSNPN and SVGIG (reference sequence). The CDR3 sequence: CAWSTGDTYEQYF. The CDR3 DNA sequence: TGTGCCTGGTCGACAGGAGATACCTACGAGCAGTACTTC.